The T cell receptor (beta chain) under discussion was sequenced for a study of early T cells in non-severe SARS-CoV-2 infection. For the study at large: Sequenced bulk RNA came from whole blood that was unsorted, and chains were unpaired. Study-wide results and caveats: The VDJdb matching leaned toward anti-spike CD8 responses and overlooked private and CD4 specificities.

Comments on this clonotype: Antigen specificity is unknown.

CDR1 and CDR2 (germline): MNHEY, SVGAGI. Trimming removed 5 bases at V and 0 bases at J, with 13 bases between. CDR3 size: 15 residues. Individual cDNA molecules carried attached unique molecular identifiers. TCRdb re-derived calls from the 5' RACE reads in MiXCR, one entry per CDR3 protein. The table lists about 80,000 distinct CDR3 sequences, around 13% of them singletons. The specimen was whole blood. The chain uses TRBV6-5 and TRBJ1-1; possible D gene TRBD1, 6 bases. This TCR came from an adult who was a healthcare worker with PCR-confirmed SARS-CoV-2 infection or an uninfected control (not recorded which). This CDR3 is CASSLRQDMNTEAFF. CDR3 nucleotides: TGTGCCAGCAGTCTACGACAGGACATGAACACTGAAGCTTTCTTT.